The 14 T cell receptor beta chains reported below all come from one sample, sequenced in a study of tumor-infiltrating lymphocytes in primary liver carcinoma. With around 500 ng total RNA as template and a constant-region primer, TCR beta cDNA was made. Investigators got TCR beta libraries out of three nested multiplex PCR rounds, done with slightly modified ARM-PCR. Forward primers for TRBV1-TRBV30 and a C-beta reverse primer served the first two PCR rounds, at about 11 cycles each. TCRdb passed the multiplex PCR reads through MiXCR, listing each CDR3 protein once. This sample carries 180,000 or so distinct CDR3 sequences, over 45% of them seen once, and the ten largest clones take around 74%. The researchers obtained blood RNA from unsorted whole blood and also extracted germline DNA. Specimen: peripheral blood. These TCRs come from a man aged 35 to 55 with primary liver carcinoma and hepatitis B virus infection.

In regard to this clonotype: The junction shows a germline mismatch at one end, possibly a read error. The genes are TRBV11-2 and TRBJ2-5; a possible D gene is TRBD2 (6 bases). Germline assignment: CDR1 SGHAT and CDR2 FQNNGV. This CDR3 comprises 16 residues. DNA for the CDR3: TGTGCCAGCAGCTTAGGAGGAGGGGCCCCCCTTGAGACTCAGTACTTC. Translating gives CASSLGGGAPLETQYF.

V gene TRBV6-1 combines with J gene TRBJ1-6; 9 nucleotides agree with TRBD1. From germline, CDR1 is MNHNS and CDR2 SASEGT. V lost 3 bases, J lost 11 bases, and 8 bases stayed unmatched. This CDR3 has 15 residues. CDR3 coding DNA: TGTGCCAGCAGTGATACCGGGACAGGGTTGACACCCCTCCACTTT. It specifies CASSDTGTGLTPLHF.

The rearrangement uses TRBV29-1 and TRBJ2-7, with D possibly TRBD1 on 6 matching bases. V was shortened by 7 bases and J by 10 bases, with 23 bases between the two germline ends. CDR1 is SQVTM, CDR2 ANQGSEA, per germline. This CDR3 region has 13 residues. CDR3 DNA sequence: TGCAGCGCAAGGCGGACAGTCCATGACGGACAGTACTTC. This gives the protein CSARRTVHDGQYF.

The table lists this clonotype with a few counts. The V and J genes are TRBV4-1 and TRBJ2-5, with 8 bases matching TRBD2. The V segment lost 8 bases and the J segment 1 base; nucleotides outside the gene matches: 12. The CDR3 sequence is 16 residues long. The germline V gene has CDR1 MGHRA and CDR2 YSYEKL. CDR3 loop: CASAGPDSGIQETQYF. The DNA for the CDR3 is TGCGCCAGCGCCGGCCCAGATAGCGGGATCCAAGAGACCCAGTACTTC.

Concerning this clonotype: An end of the junction differs from the germline gene, which may be a read error. The rearrangement joins TRBV11-2 to TRBJ1-5; D unresolved. CDR1 is SGHAT and CDR2 is FQNNGV in the germline V gene. The CDR3 length is 13 residues. CDR3 region: CASSLGEGQPQHF. For the CDR3, the DNA is TGTGCCAGTAGCTTAGGAGAGGGTCAGCCCCAGCATTTT.

J is TRBJ2-3 and V is TRBV12-3 or TRBV12-4; TRBD2 matches 11 bases. The CDR3 has 15 residues. Trimming at V came to 6 bases and at J to 1 base, leaving 3 bases not matched to a gene. The CDR3 protein is CASRGLAGRTDTQYF. CDR3 coding DNA: TGTGCCAGCAGAGGACTAGCGGGTCGCACAGATACGCAGTATTTT.

Remarks on this clonotype: The germline gene is not matched at one end of the junction; a read error may be the cause. This chain uses TRBV29-1 with TRBJ1-1; no reliable D call. The CDR3 is 10 residues long. Germline values: CDR1 SQVTM, CDR2 ANQGSEA. The CDR3 region has the DNA TGCAGCGTTCACGGCACTGAAGCGTTCTTT. It specifies CSVHGTEAFF.

This clonotype showed up just a few times. The V and J genes are TRBV6-5 and TRBJ2-5, with 7 bases that match TRBD1. This CDR3 comprises 12 residues. Trimming removed 8 bases from V and 4 bases from J; junction bases left unmatched: 4. Germline CDR1 is MNHEY and CDR2 is SVGAGI. The CDR3 nucleotides read TGTGCCAGCCGACAGGGTTTAGAGACCCAGTACTTC. The encoded protein is CASRQGLETQYF.

A few counts support this clonotype. The chain combines TRBV5-4 with TRBJ2-7; 9 bases fit TRBD1. Germline V gives CDR1 SGHNT, CDR2 YYREEE (reference sequence). Trimming removed 4 bases from V and 6 bases from J; junction bases left unmatched: 5. CDR3 length: 13 residues. CDR3 nucleotides: TGTGCCAGCAGCGAGACAGGGGGATCCGAGCAGTACTTC. Amino acid sequence: CASSETGGSEQYF.

The chain couples TRBV12-3 or TRBV12-4 to TRBJ1-1; D ambiguous. The CDR3 sequence is 13 residues long. Trimming removed 9 bases from V and 6 bases from J, with 17 bases in between. This chain's CDR3 is CASSRSGNPEAFF. The CDR3 DNA reads as TGTGCCAGTAGTAGATCGGGGAATCCTGAAGCTTTCTTT.

This clonotype was counted between two and nine times. The V and J genes are TRBV10-3 and TRBJ2-7; tentative D call: TRBD2 (6 bases). The V gene's germline CDR1 is ENHRY and CDR2 SYGVKD. The CDR3 contains 17 residues. Trimming took off 2 bases at V and 0 bases at J, with 17 bases between the two ends. Here the CDR3 reads CAISEGGPGLVSYEQYF. DNA for the CDR3: TGTGCCATCAGTGAGGGTGGGCCGGGACTCGTCTCCTACGAGCAGTACTTC.

At least ten counts were recorded for this clonotype. For the CDR3, the DNA is TGTGCCAGCAGCCCCGGGACTAGCATTGGCAATGAGCAGTTCTTC. Translated, it gives CASSPGTSIGNEQFF. The gene calls are TRBV11-1 and TRBJ2-1, with TRBD2 matching over 9 bases. CDR3 length equals 15 residues. Germline-derived CDR1 and CDR2 are SGHAT and FQDESV (reference sequence). After removal of 5 bases from V and 6 bases from J, the junction contained 8 bases not matched to a gene.

V is TRBV7-9 and J is TRBJ1-1; D not certain. CDR1 and CDR2 (germline): SEHNR, FQNEAQ (reference sequence). This CDR3 has 11 residues. V was clipped by 6 bases and J by 5 bases, with 7 bases between them. Here the CDR3 reads CASSQRTEAFF. As DNA, the CDR3 is TGTGCCAGCAGTCAACGGACTGAAGCTTTCTTT.

This sequence joins TRBV5-4 and TRBJ2-7, with 7 positions matching TRBD1. CDR3 length: 14 amino acids. CDR1 SGHNT and CDR2 YYREEE come from the germline V gene (reference sequence). V lost 4 bases and J lost 2; bases outside the gene matches: 6. Written as DNA, the CDR3 is TGTGCCAGCAGCCCCGGGACAGCCACCTACGAGCAGTACTTC. This gives the protein CASSPGTATYEQYF.